A single sample gave rise to the 9 T cell receptor beta chains below, sequenced in a study of blood T cell repertoires in COVID-19. Repertoires were generated with immunoSEQ multiplex PCR, while TCRdb's copy carries only in-frame clones and drops some. This sample has 170,000 or so clones, with 84% found just once. Material: peripheral blood. Source of these receptors: a young man with active or convalescent COVID-19.

The gene calls are TRBV11-3 and TRBJ2-7, with D perhaps matching TRBD2 (7 bases). The CDR3 covers 15 residues. Germline CDR1 SGHNT, CDR2 YENEEA. V lost 1 base to trimming and J lost 7 bases, with 17 bases between them. The CDR3 DNA follows: TGTGCCAGCAGCTTAGTGGGGGGGACATCCCGGGAGCAGTACTTC. This codes for CASSLVGGTSREQYF.

The chain has TRBV19 and TRBJ1-5, with 7 bases lining up with TRBD1. The CDR3 extends over 17 amino acids. Germline V gives CDR1 LNHDA, CDR2 SQIVND (reference sequence). The junction had 13 bases not matched to a gene; V was cut back by 8 bases and J by 0 bases. CDR3: CASGPQGPFYSNQPQHF. The CDR3 region has the DNA TGTGCCAGTGGGCCACAGGGGCCATTTTATAGCAATCAGCCCCAGCATTTT.

The chain recombines TRBV19 with TRBJ2-1, with 7 bases fitting TRBD1. Per the germline V gene, CDR1 is LNHDA and CDR2 is SQIVND (reference sequence). The J segment lost 3 bases and the V segment lost 5 bases, leaving 10 bases of the junction unmatched. The length of the CDR3 is 16 residues. Here the CDR3 reads CASSLSGTAYYNEQFF. CDR3 DNA sequence: TGTGCCAGTAGTCTCTCCGGGACAGCGTACTACAATGAGCAGTTCTTC. Drawing the rest from reference TRBV19 and TRBJ2-1, the complete variable domain is DGGITQSPKYLFRKEGQNVTLSCEQNLNHDAMYWYRQDPGQGLRLIYYSQIVNDFQKGDIAEGYSVSREKKESFPLTVTSAQKNPTAFYLCASSLSGTAYYNEQFFGPGTRLTVL.

This clone appeared once. The genes are TRBV6-5 and TRBJ2-1; 8 bases are shared with TRBD1. J was trimmed by 14 bases and V by 0 bases; bases with no gene match: 6. This CDR3 contains 13 residues. Germline assignment: CDR1 MNHEY and CDR2 SVGAGI. DNA of the CDR3: TGTGCCAGCAGTTACTCCGACAGGGGACTGGAGTTCTTC. It yields the protein CASSYSDRGLEFF.

This chain links TRBV5-8 with TRBJ2-4; TRBD2 might be the D (6 bases). The CDR3 extends over 15 amino acids. Trimming removed 2 bases at V and 5 bases at J, with 14 bases between. Germline lookup yields CDR1 SGHTS and CDR2 YDEGEE. CDR3 sequence (DNA): TGTGCCAGCAGCTTAGGGGACTCGTTTCAAAACATTCAGTACTTC. Translating it yields CASSLGDSFQNIQYF.

CDR3 coding DNA: TGTGCCAGCAGCTTAGTCCCCTTTTACCCGAGCTCCTACAATGAGCAGTTCTTC. Its translation: CASSLVPFYPSSYNEQFF. The genes are TRBV11-2 and TRBJ2-1, with D unresolved. The V end lost 1 base, the J end lost 0 bases, and 16 bases lay between the germline ends. The germline gives CDR1 SGHAT, CDR2 FQNNGV. The CDR3 spans 18 residues. The variable domain in full, with the rest retrieved from reference TRBV11-2 and TRBJ2-1, is EAGVAQSPRYKIIEKRQSVAFWCNPISGHATLYWYQQILGQGPKLLIQFQNNGVVDDSQLPKDRFSAERLKGVDSTLKIQPAKLEDSAVYLCASSLVPFYPSSYNEQFFGPGTRLTVL.

The V call is TRBV27, the J call TRBJ2-6, with TRBD2 as a possible D gene (6 bases). The V gene's germline CDR1 is MNHEY and CDR2 SMNVEV (reference sequence). The V and J ends lost 5 bases and 2 bases respectively, with 16 bases between them. The CDR3 loop spans 17 amino acids. In nucleotides, the CDR3 is TGTGCCAGCAGTCTACTAGCAGTGAACCCTGGGGCCAACGTCCTGACTTTC. It translates to CASSLLAVNPGANVLTF. Variable domain in full (rest from reference TRBV27 and TRBJ2-6): EAQVTQNPRYLITVTGKKLTVTCSQNMNHEYMSWYRQDPGLGLRQIYYSMNVEVTDKGDVPEGYKVSRKEKRNFPLILESPSPNQTSLYFCASSLLAVNPGANVLTFGAGSRLTVL.

The sample holds a few counts of this clone. The chain combines TRBV13 with TRBJ2-5; maybe TRBD1 (7 bases). This CDR3 comprises 17 residues. Per germline, CDR1 PRHDT and CDR2 FYEKMQ (reference sequence). V was shortened by 5 bases and J by 2 bases, with 21 bases between the two germline ends. The CDR3 sequence is CASSPNPRDSGQETQYF. CDR3 bases: TGTGCCAGCAGCCCCAACCCGCGGGACAGCGGACAAGAGACCCAGTACTTC.

This sequence joins TRBV5-1 and TRBJ2-3; 8 nucleotides agree with TRBD1. The CDR3 has 15 amino acids. Germline trimming cut 3 bases from V and 0 bases from J; bases unmatched to any gene: 3. Germline V gives CDR1 SGHRS, CDR2 YFSETQ. The DNA for the CDR3 is TGCGCCAGCAGCTGGACAGGGCCTAGCACAGATACGCAGTATTTT. Protein product: CASSWTGPSTDTQYF.